This section outlines one TCR beta chain sequence together with its context. Authors' processing steps: Amplification of reference gene primers provided the estimated nucleated cell counts. Here immunoSEQ multiplex PCR was the method, and the copy in TCRdb shows in-frame clones only, minus some. The DNA gave D and trimming, while V, J and clone size come from that table. The sample lists a few hundred thousand clones; just over 85% were seen once. The data stem from a study of blood T cell repertoires in COVID-19. Membership in each cohort depended on participant-reported clinical history. Recovered Cohort 3 donors showed two negative PCRs, clearance, or symptom resolution. V lost 4 bases and J lost 2, with 14 bases in between. The CDR3 is 15 amino acids. Germline lookup yields CDR1 SGHVS and CDR2 FNYEAQ.

This chain connects TRBV7-6 to TRBJ2-5, with D perhaps TRBD2 (5 bases). The sample taken for sequencing was PBMCs or T cells enriched from blood (not recorded which). This receptor was taken from a man in his forties or fifties who had recovered from COVID-19. Here the CDR3 reads CASSSIGLVQETQYF. CDR3 coding DNA: TGTGCCAGCAGCTCCATCGGACTTGTTCAAGAGACCCAGTACTTC. Full variable domain (outside the CDR3, taken from reference TRBV7-6 and TRBJ2-5): GAGVSQSPRYKVTKRGQDVALRCDPISGHVSLYWYRQALGQGPEFLTYFNYEAQQDKSGLPNDRFSAERPEGSISTLTIQRTEQRDSAMYRCASSSIGLVQETQYFGPGTRLLVL.